The sequence of this T cell receptor (beta chain) was determined in a study of spatial heterogeneity in lung cancer. Study information: The count of detected beta-chain sequences consistently exceeded that of alpha-chain sequences. Raw-read counts averaged over ten per unique TCR and UMI combination.

There are 13 residues in the CDR3. CDR1 is MNHNS and CDR2 is SASEGT in the germline V gene. V gave up 5 bases and J gave up 4 bases, with 11 bases separating them. Carried by each TCR cDNA molecule was a unique molecular identifier. From the 5' RACE reads, TCRdb called clonotypes with MiXCR, one entry per CDR3 protein. Of thousands of distinct CDR3 sequences listed, 15% to 20% are singletons. Time point in this sample: sample taken at primary tumor resection. Tumor, nontumor lung or frozen PBMC supplied whole RNA, sequenced without sorting. Samples were obtained from more than 70 donors, all untreated early-stage non-small cell lung cancer patients.

This receptor was obtained from a male donor with early-stage non-small cell lung cancer. Sample: normal lung tissue next to the tumor, taken at surgery. The chain joins TRBV6-1 to TRBJ2-5; D tentatively reads TRBD1 or TRBD2 (5 bases each). The DNA of the CDR3 is TGTGCCAGCAGTCGGGACCACGGAGAGACCCAGTACTTC. It specifies CASSRDHGETQYF.